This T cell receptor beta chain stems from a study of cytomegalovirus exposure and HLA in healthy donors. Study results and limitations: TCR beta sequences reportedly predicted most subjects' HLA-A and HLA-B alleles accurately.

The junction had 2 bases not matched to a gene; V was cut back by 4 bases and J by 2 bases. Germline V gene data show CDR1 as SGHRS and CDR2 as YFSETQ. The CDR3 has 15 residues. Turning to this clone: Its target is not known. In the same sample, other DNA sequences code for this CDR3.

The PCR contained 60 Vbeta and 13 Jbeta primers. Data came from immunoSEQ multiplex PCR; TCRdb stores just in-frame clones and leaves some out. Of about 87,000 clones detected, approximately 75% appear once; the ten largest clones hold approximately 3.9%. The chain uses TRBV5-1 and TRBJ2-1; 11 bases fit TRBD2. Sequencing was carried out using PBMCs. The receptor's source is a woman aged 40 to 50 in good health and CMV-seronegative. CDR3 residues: CASSLSGGAYNEQFF. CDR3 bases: TGCGCCAGCAGCCTTAGCGGGGGGGCCTACAATGAGCAGTTCTTC.